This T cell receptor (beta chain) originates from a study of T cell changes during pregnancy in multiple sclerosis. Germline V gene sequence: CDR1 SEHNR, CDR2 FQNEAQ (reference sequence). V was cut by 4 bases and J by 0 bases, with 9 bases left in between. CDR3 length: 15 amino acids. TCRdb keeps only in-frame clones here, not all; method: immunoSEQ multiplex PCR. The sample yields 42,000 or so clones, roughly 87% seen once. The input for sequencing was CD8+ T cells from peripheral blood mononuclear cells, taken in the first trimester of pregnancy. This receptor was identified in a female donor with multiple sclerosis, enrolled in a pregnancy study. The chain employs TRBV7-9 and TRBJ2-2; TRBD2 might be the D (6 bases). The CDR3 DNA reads TGTGCCAGCAGCTATAGCGGATCGAACACCGGGGAGCTGTTTTTT. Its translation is CASSYSGSNTGELFF.